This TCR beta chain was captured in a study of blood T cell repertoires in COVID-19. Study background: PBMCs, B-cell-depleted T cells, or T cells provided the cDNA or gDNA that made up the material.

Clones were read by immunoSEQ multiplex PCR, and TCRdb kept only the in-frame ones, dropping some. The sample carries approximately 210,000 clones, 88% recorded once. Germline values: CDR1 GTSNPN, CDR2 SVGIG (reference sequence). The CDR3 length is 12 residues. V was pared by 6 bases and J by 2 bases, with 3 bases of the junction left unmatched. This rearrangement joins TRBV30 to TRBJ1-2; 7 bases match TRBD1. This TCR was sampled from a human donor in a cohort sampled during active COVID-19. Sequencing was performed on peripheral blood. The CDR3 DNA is TGTGCCTGTGGGGACAGCAACTATGGCTACACCTTC. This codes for CACGDSNYGYTF.